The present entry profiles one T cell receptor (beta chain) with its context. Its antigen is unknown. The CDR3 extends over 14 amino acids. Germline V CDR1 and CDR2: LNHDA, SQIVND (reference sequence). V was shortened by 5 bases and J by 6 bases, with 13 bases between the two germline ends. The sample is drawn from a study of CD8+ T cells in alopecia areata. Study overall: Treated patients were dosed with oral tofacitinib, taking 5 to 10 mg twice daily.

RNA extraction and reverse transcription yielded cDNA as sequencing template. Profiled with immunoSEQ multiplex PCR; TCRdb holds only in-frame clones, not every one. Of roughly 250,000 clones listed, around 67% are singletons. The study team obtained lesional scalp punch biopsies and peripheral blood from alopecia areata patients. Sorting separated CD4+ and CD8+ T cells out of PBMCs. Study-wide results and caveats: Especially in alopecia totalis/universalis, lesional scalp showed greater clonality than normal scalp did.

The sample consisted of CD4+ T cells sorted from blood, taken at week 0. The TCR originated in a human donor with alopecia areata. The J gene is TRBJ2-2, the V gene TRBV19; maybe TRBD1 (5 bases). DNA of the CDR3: TGTGCCAGTAGTCGCTCAAGGGGCGCCGGGGAGCTGTTTTTT. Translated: CASSRSRGAGELFF.